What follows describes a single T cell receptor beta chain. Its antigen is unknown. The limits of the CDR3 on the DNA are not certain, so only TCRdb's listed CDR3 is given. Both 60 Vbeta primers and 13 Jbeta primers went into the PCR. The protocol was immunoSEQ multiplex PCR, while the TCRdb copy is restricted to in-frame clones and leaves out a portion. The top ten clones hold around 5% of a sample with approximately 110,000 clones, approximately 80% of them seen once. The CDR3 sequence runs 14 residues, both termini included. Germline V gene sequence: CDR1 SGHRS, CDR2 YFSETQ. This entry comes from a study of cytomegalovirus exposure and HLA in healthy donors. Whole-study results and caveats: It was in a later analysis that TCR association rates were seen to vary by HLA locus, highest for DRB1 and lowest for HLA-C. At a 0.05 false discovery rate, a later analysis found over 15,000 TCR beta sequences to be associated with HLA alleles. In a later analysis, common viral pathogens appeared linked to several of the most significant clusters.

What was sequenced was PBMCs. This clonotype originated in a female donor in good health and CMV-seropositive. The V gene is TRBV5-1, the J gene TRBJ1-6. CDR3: CASSFGEGISPLHF.